These 22 T cell receptor beta chains came from one sample sequenced in a study of technical replicates of blood from a few donors. Sequenced by immunoSEQ multiplex PCR; TCRdb stores in-frame clones only, minus some. In the table there are about 82,000 clones, over 90% of which are singletons. Sequenced: T cells isolated from PBMCs. The receptors originated from a human donor in good health.

The V call is TRBV18, the J call TRBJ2-1; D not certain. Germline V lookup: CDR1 KGHSH, CDR2 LQKENI. V lost 2 bases to trimming and J lost 8 bases, with 10 bases between them. This CDR3 has 13 residues. CDR3 amino acids: CASSPANSHEQFF. The CDR3 nucleotides read TGTGCCAGCTCACCAGCTAATAGCCATGAGCAGTTCTTC.

The chain has TRBV6-5 and TRBJ1-3, with 9 positions matching TRBD1. The CDR3 is made up of 13 amino acids. The germline CDR1 and CDR2 sequences are MNHEY and SVGAGI. J lost 7 bases, V lost 11 bases, and 9 bases had no gene match. CDR3: CAARRQGDNTIYF. The DNA of the CDR3 is TGTGCCGCAAGGAGACAGGGGGATAACACCATATATTTT.

The chain has TRBV28 and TRBJ2-2; tentative D call: TRBD1 (6 bases). The CDR3 has 13 residues. In germline, CDR1 is MDHEN, CDR2 SYDVKM. Trimming removed 6 bases at V and 6 bases at J, with 11 bases between. CDR3 coding DNA: TGTGCCAGCAGCTCCTACAGGGCCGGGGAGCTGTTTTTT. Residues: CASSSYRAGELFF.

This chain links TRBV28 with TRBJ2-6; 9 positions match TRBD1. Looked up from germline, CDR1 is MDHEN and CDR2 is SYDVKM. Trimming cost V 6 bases and J 1 base; bases outside gene matches: 7. CDR3 length: 17 residues. The CDR3 reads CASSPGQGLSGANVLTF. The CDR3 DNA reads as TGTGCCAGCAGCCCGGGACAGGGACTATCTGGGGCCAACGTCCTGACTTTC.

A word on this clone: This same CDR3 is encoded by further DNA sequences in the sample. The rearrangement links TRBV6-5 to TRBJ1-1; 8 bases are a match to TRBD1. Germline assignment: CDR1 MNHEY and CDR2 SVGAGI. CDR3 length: 14 residues. Trimming at V came to 6 bases and at J to 1 base, leaving 4 bases not matched to a gene. CDR3 loop: CASSGQGANTEAFF. CDR3 nucleotides: TGTGCCAGCAGCGGACAGGGAGCGAACACTGAAGCTTTCTTT.

The rearrangement joins TRBV4-1 to TRBJ2-7; 7 bases align to TRBD2. The V gene's germline CDR1 is MGHRA and CDR2 YSYEKL. V was pared by 2 bases and J by 3 bases, with 4 bases of the junction left unmatched. This CDR3 contains 14 residues. The CDR3 DNA follows: TGCGCCAGCAGCCAAAGTAGCGGGCGCTACGAGCAGTACTTC. It encodes CASSQSSGRYEQYF.

This chain links TRBV7-2 with TRBJ1-1, with unresolved D. Germline CDR1 SGHTA, CDR2 FQGNSA. CDR3 length: 15 residues. Trimming removed 6 bases at V and 0 bases at J, with 14 bases between. This CDR3 reads CASRAEAGMNTEAFF. The CDR3 DNA follows: TGTGCCAGCAGGGCTGAGGCCGGGATGAACACTGAAGCTTTCTTT. The full variable domain, in which reference TRBV7-2 and TRBJ1-1 provide the parts outside the CDR3, is GAGVSQSPSNKVTEKGKDVELRCDPISGHTALYWYRQSLGQGLEFLIYFQGNSAPDKSGLPSDRFSAERTGGSVSTLTIQRTQQEDSAVYLCASRAEAGMNTEAFFGQGTRLTVV.

The rearrangement links TRBV7-2 to TRBJ2-7; maybe TRBD1 (5 bases). Trimming pared 3 bases from V and 4 bases from J, leaving 10 bases between. This CDR3 is 13 amino acids long. Looked up from germline, CDR1 is SGHTA and CDR2 is FQGNSA. As DNA, the CDR3 is TGTGCCAGCAGCTTCGACAGACCTTACGAGCAGTACTTC. Translation: CASSFDRPYEQYF.

The CDR3, as DNA: TGTGCCAGCAGCCAAGATAATCTAGCGGGAGAAGAGTTCTTC. It specifies CASSQDNLAGEEFF. The chain carries TRBV4-2 and TRBJ2-1, with TRBD2 identical over 10 bases. Trimming took 0 bases from V and 14 from J; bases not matched to a gene: 7. In germline, CDR1 is LGHNA, CDR2 YNFKEQ. CDR3 size: 14 residues.

The count of this clone is one. V usage is TRBV27 and J usage is TRBJ2-7; D gene ambiguous. Trimming cost V 2 bases and J 3 bases, with 11 bases left between them. In germline, CDR1 is MNHEY, CDR2 SMNVEV (reference sequence). This CDR3 has 14 amino acids. CDR3 coding DNA: TGTGCCAGCAGTTTAGGCAGCGTTTACTACGAGCAGTACTTC. This sequence encodes CASSLGSVYYEQYF.

The chain links TRBV28 to TRBJ1-3; D is ambiguous. Germline CDR1 MDHEN, CDR2 SYDVKM. The CDR3 has 12 residues. Trimming removed 7 bases from V and 6 bases from J, with 10 bases in between. DNA for the CDR3: TGTGCCAGCACCTTCGGGGAAAACACCATATATTTT. This gives the protein CASTFGENTIYF.

The chain is built from TRBV4-2 and TRBJ1-2; TRBD1 is a possible D gene (6 bases). The CDR3 covers 15 residues. CDR1 is LGHNA, CDR2 YNFKEQ, per germline. The V gene lost 0 bases and the J gene lost 8 bases, with 16 bases spanning the gap. The CDR3 spells CASSQEGEGEIGYTF. Written as DNA, the CDR3 is TGTGCCAGCAGCCAAGAGGGAGAGGGGGAGATCGGCTACACCTTC.

This clone was seen once. The chain has TRBV7-2 and TRBJ2-5, with 13 positions matching TRBD2. This CDR3 region has 14 residues. The trim removed 6 bases at V and 5 bases at J, leaving 3 bases unmatched. Per the germline V gene, CDR1 is SGHTA and CDR2 is FQGNSA. Written as DNA, the CDR3 is TGTGCCAGCAGACTAGCGGGAGGGTGGGAGACCCAGTACTTC. This codes for CASRLAGGWETQYF.

This chain connects TRBV30 to TRBJ1-5; TRBD1 might be the D (5 bases). CDR3 length: 14 residues. Trimming took 4 bases from V and 2 from J, leaving 12 bases between them. Germline V gene data show CDR1 as GTSNPN and CDR2 as SVGIG (reference sequence). CDR3 nucleotides: TGTGCCTGGAACACTTGGGGGGGCAATCAGCCCCAGCATTTT. This translates into CAWNTWGGNQPQHF.

The chain couples TRBV4-1 to TRBJ1-1; 9 bases map to TRBD1. Germline V lookup: CDR1 MGHRA, CDR2 YSYEKL. Losses at the gene ends were 8 bases for V and 3 bases for J; bases not matched to a gene: 10. The CDR3 runs 15 residues. DNA of the CDR3: TGCGCCAGCGGTATAGGACGGACAGGGGACACTGAAGCTTTCTTT. Its protein is CASGIGRTGDTEAFF.

This sequence joins TRBV12-5 and TRBJ2-2; no clear D. V was shortened by 1 base and J by 2 bases, with 5 bases between the two germline ends. CDR1 is LGHNT, CDR2 FRNRAP, per germline. The CDR3 covers 14 residues. The CDR3 DNA sequence: TGTGCTAGTGGTTTGGCGGTCAACACCGGGGAGCTGTTTTTT. It is translated as CASGLAVNTGELFF.

The rearrangement uses TRBV15 and TRBJ1-5; 7 bases are a match to TRBD1. CDR3 length equals 15 residues. Germline V gives CDR1 LNHNV, CDR2 YYDKDF (reference sequence). The V and J ends lost 0 bases and 3 bases, in that order; junction bases with no gene match: 2. CDR3: CATSRETGFNQPQHF. For the CDR3, the DNA is TGTGCCACCAGCAGAGAGACAGGGTTCAATCAGCCCCAGCATTTT.

The chain has TRBV9 and TRBJ1-5; the match to TRBD1 covers 9 bases. Unmatched junction bases numbered 4, after V lost 2 bases and J lost 10 bases. CDR1 is SGDLS, CDR2 YYNGEE, per germline. The CDR3 has 13 amino acids. Here the CDR3 reads CASSVRDRDPQHF. CDR3 sequence (DNA): TGTGCCAGCAGCGTCCGGGACAGGGACCCCCAGCATTTT.

The rearrangement links TRBV5-8 to TRBJ1-2; D is unclear. V lost 0 bases and J 8 bases, leaving 8 bases between the germline ends. Germline values: CDR1 SGHTS, CDR2 YDEGEE. CDR3 length: 12 residues. In nucleotides, the CDR3 is TGTGCCAGCAGCTTGGATATACAGGGCTACACCTTC. Translated, it gives CASSLDIQGYTF.

The sample holds one count of this clone. This chain uses TRBV11-2 with TRBJ2-5; a possible D gene is TRBD1 (6 bases). The V end was cut by 0 bases, the J end by 2 bases, with 13 bases between. The CDR3 length is 16 residues. Germline values: CDR1 SGHAT, CDR2 FQNNGV. The CDR3: CASSLDLGRGQETQYF. CDR3 coding DNA: TGTGCCAGCAGCTTAGATCTCGGAAGGGGGCAAGAGACCCAGTACTTC.

The CDR3 is CAIRGGAGTEAFF. The CDR3 DNA sequence: TGTGCCATCAGGGGGGGGGCAGGGACTGAAGCTTTCTTT. This chain links TRBV10-3 with TRBJ1-1, with a possible D match to TRBD1 (6 bases). This CDR3 spans 13 amino acids. Germline V CDR1 and CDR2: ENHRY, SYGVKD. Trimming removed 6 bases at V and 5 bases at J, with 13 bases between.

This clone was recorded a few times. The rearrangement links TRBV30 to TRBJ1-1; D not resolved. The CDR3 length is 13 residues. V was shortened by 0 bases and J by 2 bases, with 7 bases between the two germline ends. Germline V gives CDR1 GTSNPN, CDR2 SVGIG (reference sequence). CDR3 residues: CAWSVLGNTEAFF. The CDR3, as DNA: TGTGCCTGGAGTGTACTAGGTAACACTGAAGCTTTCTTT.